This entry lists 23 T cell receptor beta chains sequenced from one sample in a study of cytomegalovirus exposure and HLA in healthy donors (dated by TCRdb to about 2017). Libraries were prepared through the immunoSEQ multiplex PCR assay. The multiplex PCR relied on a mix of 60 forward primers for TCR Vbeta segments and 13 reverse primers for TCR Jbeta segments. TCRdb took over this immuneACCESS table, retaining in-frame rearrangements with V and J assigned. Such tables are incomplete; in checked studies, under half of the missing clones stem from an unresolved V gene, and the remainder is unexplained. For this sample the table gives 160,000 or so clones, of which about three quarters were detected only once. Approximately 3.1% of the sample goes to the ten largest clones. The sample comprised PBMCs. The source of these receptors is a woman between 40 and 50 years old in good health and CMV-seronegative.

This clone was found once. This chain joins TRBV16 and TRBJ1-2, with a weak D call TRBD1 (5 bases). Germline V CDR1 and CDR2: KGHSY, FQNENV. V was cut by 4 bases and J by 10 bases, with 16 bases left in between. The CDR3 spans 13 residues. CDR3 in amino acids: CASSPGPMDNYTF. CDR3 bases: TGTGCCAGCAGCCCCGGCCCTATGGACAACTACACCTTC.

The chain combines TRBV19 with TRBJ1-5; 8 nucleotides agree with TRBD1. V lost 3 bases, J lost 7 bases, and 11 bases stayed unmatched. Germline CDR1 LNHDA, CDR2 SQIVND (reference sequence). This CDR3 has 16 residues. CDR3 sequence reads: CASSMRSRGLGQPQHF. CDR3 nucleotide sequence: TGTGCCAGTAGTATGAGGAGCAGGGGGCTTGGACAGCCCCAGCATTTT. Looking up the rest from reference TRBV19 and TRBJ1-5 gives the full variable domain: DGGITQSPKYLFRKEGQNVTLSCEQNLNHDAMYWYRQDPGQGLRLIYYSQIVNDFQKGDIAEGYSVSREKKESFPLTVTSAQKNPTAFYLCASSMRSRGLGQPQHFGDGTRLSIL.

The chain links TRBV5-1 to TRBJ2-3, with D tentatively TRBD1 (5 bases). V was trimmed by 0 bases and J by 5 bases, leaving 10 bases between them. Germline assignment: CDR1 SGHRS and CDR2 YFSETQ. This CDR3 contains 14 residues. CDR3 protein: CASSLGGAGDTQYF. In DNA, the CDR3 is TGCGCCAGCAGCTTGGGTGGGGCCGGAGATACGCAGTATTTT.

This clone has a single count. The gene calls are TRBV19 and TRBJ2-7, with a possible D match to TRBD2 (5 bases). Germline CDR1 reads LNHDA; CDR2 reads SQIVND (reference sequence). This CDR3 is 13 amino acids long. V lost 5 bases to trimming and J lost 5 bases, with 13 bases between them. The CDR3 loop is CASSQTRVDEQYF. CDR3 nucleotide sequence: TGTGCCAGTAGTCAGACGAGGGTCGACGAGCAGTACTTC.

This clone was detected only a few times. This chain links TRBV6-1 with TRBJ2-7, with D uncertain. The CDR3 is 13 residues long. Germline loops: CDR1 MNHNS, CDR2 SASEGT. The V and J ends lost 5 bases and 0 bases respectively, with 8 bases between them. The CDR3 here is CASSSRNSYEQYF. The CDR3 region has the DNA TGTGCCAGCAGTTCTCGTAACTCCTACGAGCAGTACTTC.

The chain combines TRBV12-5 with TRBJ1-6, with D perhaps TRBD1 (5 bases). Germline lookup yields CDR1 LGHNT and CDR2 FRNRAP. The length of the CDR3 is 18 residues. V was shortened by 1 base and J by 1 base, with 14 bases between the two germline ends. The CDR3 DNA is TGTGCTAGTGGTTTGGACGGGTATCAGGGTTCCTATAATTCACCCCTCCACTTT. This sequence encodes CASGLDGYQGSYNSPLHF.

The rearrangement joins TRBV18 to TRBJ2-3; 11 bases are a match to TRBD1. The germline V gene has CDR1 KGHSH and CDR2 LQKENI. The CDR3 consists of 16 residues. After removal of 1 base from V and 3 bases from J, the junction contained 3 bases not matched to a gene. The CDR3 reads CASSPLGTGGTDTQYF. CDR3 bases: TGTGCCAGCTCACCACTCGGGACAGGGGGAACAGATACGCAGTATTTT.

The rearrangement joins TRBV11-2 to TRBJ2-2; 8 positions match TRBD2. In germline, CDR1 is SGHAT, CDR2 FQNNGV. The junction had 5 bases not matched to a gene; V was cut back by 4 bases and J by 1 base. The CDR3 runs to 16 residues. The CDR3 spells CASSWGGGLNTGELFF. The CDR3 DNA follows: TGTGCCAGCAGCTGGGGCGGGGGGCTGAACACCGGGGAGCTGTTTTTT.

The V call is TRBV7-9, the J call TRBJ2-3; 7 positions match TRBD2. The CDR3 is 15 residues long. From germline, CDR1 is SEHNR and CDR2 FQNEAQ (reference sequence). The J segment lost 0 bases and the V segment lost 0 bases, leaving 0 bases of the junction unmatched. In DNA, the CDR3 is TGTGCCAGCAGCTTAGCAGCGGGAAGCACAGATACGCAGTATTTT. Translating gives CASSLAAGSTDTQYF.

As for this clone: At one end, the junction sequence differs from germline, possibly due to a read error. V and J are TRBV18 and TRBJ2-2; TRBD2 aligns across 12 bases. Per germline, CDR1 KGHSH and CDR2 LQKENI. The CDR3 has 16 residues. CDR3 residues: CASLPSGLAGTGELFF. As DNA, the CDR3 is TGTGCCAGCTTACCATCAGGACTAGCGGGGACCGGGGAGCTGTTTTTT.

V gene TRBV27 combines with J gene TRBJ2-1; 8 positions agree with TRBD2. Germline V CDR1 and CDR2: MNHEY, SMNVEV (reference sequence). Losses at the gene ends were 5 bases for V and 3 bases for J; bases not matched to a gene: 9. The CDR3 spans 16 residues. DNA of the CDR3: TGTGCCAGCAGTGCGATCGGGGGGGCCGTCTACAATGAGCAGTTCTTC. Protein product: CASSAIGGAVYNEQFF.

This clone was seen just once. The V and J genes are TRBV5-1 and TRBJ2-1, with D perhaps matching TRBD1 (6 bases). Germline lookup yields CDR1 SGHRS and CDR2 YFSETQ. The CDR3 runs 14 residues. Trimming shortened V by 0 bases and J by 8 bases, and 12 bases separated the two germline ends. CDR3 sequence: CASSLGYRADEQFF. For the CDR3, the DNA is TGCGCCAGCAGCTTGGGGTACAGGGCCGATGAGCAGTTCTTC.

This clone has more than one count but fewer than ten. The CDR3 is CSGTELNTEAFF. The CDR3 coding sequence is TGCAGCGGAACAGAGCTGAACACTGAAGCTTTCTTT. The V call is TRBV29-1, the J call TRBJ1-1; no clear D gene. CDR3 length: 12 residues. V was pared by 7 bases and J by 0 bases, with 9 bases between. Germline CDR1 SQVTM, CDR2 ANQGSEA.

The rearrangement joins TRBV5-4 to TRBJ1-4, with TRBD1 matching 7 bases. Germline loops: CDR1 SGHNT, CDR2 YYREEE (reference sequence). The junction had 9 bases not matched to a gene; V was cut back by 4 bases and J by 0 bases. This CDR3 spans 17 amino acids. This CDR3 reads CASSPRQGTTTNEKLFF. Here the CDR3 DNA reads TGTGCCAGCAGCCCACGACAGGGAACGACAACTAATGAAAAACTGTTTTTT.

This clone was seen many times. The rearrangement uses TRBV19 and TRBJ1-2, with 7 bases lining up with TRBD1. V lost 5 bases and J lost 6; bases outside the gene matches: 6. From germline, CDR1 is LNHDA and CDR2 SQIVND (reference sequence). The CDR3 runs to 13 residues. CDR3 sequence reads: CASSETGTDGYTF. The CDR3 DNA is TGTGCCAGTAGTGAGACAGGGACTGATGGCTACACCTTC.

The chain carries TRBV2 and TRBJ1-1; D ambiguous. V lost 11 bases and J lost 0, with 13 bases in between. From germline, CDR1 is SNHLY and CDR2 FYNNEI. CDR3 length: 13 residues. As DNA, the CDR3 is TGTGCCGAGCGGGAGAGAATGAACACTGAAGCTTTCTTT. Protein sequence: CAERERMNTEAFF.

The chain uses TRBV6-5 and TRBJ1-1; 8 bases line up with TRBD1. This CDR3 spans 14 amino acids. V lost 5 bases and J lost 1; bases outside the gene matches: 3. Per the germline V gene, CDR1 is MNHEY and CDR2 is SVGAGI. CDR3 coding DNA: TGTGCCAGCAGTGGAACAGGGGGGAACACTGAAGCTTTCTTT. As protein: CASSGTGGNTEAFF.

This clone was observed a single time. The V gene is TRBV4-2, the J gene TRBJ2-5, with 9 bases lining up with TRBD2. This CDR3 comprises 17 residues. Germline V gene sequence: CDR1 LGHNA, CDR2 YNFKEQ. V was pared by 1 base and J by 4 bases, with 10 bases of the junction left unmatched. The CDR3 loop is CASSQGRGGLFVETQYF. The CDR3 nucleotides read TGTGCCAGCAGCCAAGGGCGGGGGGGCCTCTTCGTAGAGACCCAGTACTTC.

This chain joins TRBV2 and TRBJ1-2, with a weak D call TRBD1 (6 bases). V gave up 6 bases and J gave up 7 bases, with 21 bases separating them. Germline CDR1 SNHLY, CDR2 FYNNEI. The CDR3 covers 15 residues. As DNA, the CDR3 is TGTGCCAGCAGCGGCTTGATAGGGGGGAGGGGTGGCTACACCTTC. Protein sequence: CASSGLIGGRGGYTF.

This chain joins TRBV23-1 and TRBJ2-7, with a weak D call TRBD1 (6 bases). TRBV23-1 is labeled an ORF, and its function is uncertain. The CDR3 runs 15 residues. V was clipped by 0 bases and J by 5 bases, with 14 bases between them. CDR3 amino acids: CASSQSRTARDEQYF. The CDR3 DNA follows: TGCGCCAGCAGTCAATCTAGGACAGCCCGGGACGAGCAGTACTTC.

This chain links TRBV4-1 with TRBJ1-6; D is undetermined. From germline, CDR1 is MGHRA and CDR2 YSYEKL. With 0 bases removed from V and 0 bases from J, the gap between germline ends came to 9 bases. CDR3 length equals 17 residues. CDR3 amino acids: CASSQDGISSYNSPLHF. In DNA, the CDR3 is TGCGCCAGCAGCCAAGACGGTATAAGCTCCTATAATTCACCCCTCCACTTT.

CDR3: CASSPSTGGALDTQYF. The CDR3 nucleotides are TGTGCCAGCTCACCATCGACAGGGGGCGCTCTGGATACGCAGTATTTT. The chain has TRBV18 and TRBJ2-3, with 10 bases that match TRBD1. CDR3 length: 16 amino acids. Germline V gene data show CDR1 as KGHSH and CDR2 as LQKENI. V gave up 2 bases and J gave up 6 bases; unmatched junction bases: 8.

As regards this clone: A read error may produce the germline difference seen at one junction end. Other DNA sequences from this sample encode an identical CDR3 as well. This chain joins TRBV5-1 and TRBJ2-7, with 7 bases matching TRBD2. CDR3 length equals 15 residues. Germline CDR1 SGHRS, CDR2 YFSETQ. In DNA, the CDR3 is TGCGCCAGCAGCTTGACGAGCGGGGAAACCTACGAGCAGTACTTT. Its translation is CASSLTSGETYEQYF.